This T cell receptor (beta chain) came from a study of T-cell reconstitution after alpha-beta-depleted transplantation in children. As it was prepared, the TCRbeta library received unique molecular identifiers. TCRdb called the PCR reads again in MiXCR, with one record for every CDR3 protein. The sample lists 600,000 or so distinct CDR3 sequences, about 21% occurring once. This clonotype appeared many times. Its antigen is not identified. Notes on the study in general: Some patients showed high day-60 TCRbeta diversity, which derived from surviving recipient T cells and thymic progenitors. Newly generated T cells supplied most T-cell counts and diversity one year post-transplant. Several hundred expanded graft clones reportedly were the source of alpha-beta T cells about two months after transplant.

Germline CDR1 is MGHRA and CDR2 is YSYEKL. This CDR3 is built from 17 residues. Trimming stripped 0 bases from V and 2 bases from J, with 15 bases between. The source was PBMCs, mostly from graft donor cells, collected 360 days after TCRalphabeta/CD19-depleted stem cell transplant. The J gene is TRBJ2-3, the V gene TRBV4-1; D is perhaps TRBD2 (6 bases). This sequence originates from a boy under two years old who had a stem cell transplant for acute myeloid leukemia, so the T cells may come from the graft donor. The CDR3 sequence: CASSQEGGGSFTDTQYF. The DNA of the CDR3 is TGCGCCAGCAGCCAAGAGGGAGGAGGCTCATTCACAGATACGCAGTATTTT.